These T cell receptor beta chains were read from a single sample in a study of PD-L1 blockade in urothelial cancer. Using immunoSEQ multiplex PCR, the repertoire was profiled, and TCRdb retains in-frame clones only, with some absent. This sample has 95,000 or so clones, with roughly 91% found just once. The starting material was PBMCs, obtained around atezolizumab (anti-PD-L1) treatment. These receptors all stem from a man in his fifties or sixties with urothelial cancer. The CDR3 runs from the conserved cysteine through the conserved F or W. D genes are given only for firm matches. Some rows mark clone size as missing; the rest say once, few, many or name a class of expanded clone.

D: .; V: TRBV7-2; J: TRBJ2-1; size: .; CDR3: CASSSLFDEQFF; DNA: TGTGCCAGCAGTTCCCTATTTGATGAGCAGTTCTTC
D: .; V: TRBV30; J: TRBJ2-5; size: .; CDR3: CAWSLSRSETQYF; DNA: TGTGCCTGGAGTCTAAGCCGCTCGGAGACCCAGTACTTC
D: TRBD2; V: TRBV7-2; J: TRBJ2-7; size: few; CDR3: CASSLAGGHIYEQYF; DNA: TGTGCCAGCAGCTTGGCGGGGGGGCATATCTACGAGCAGTACTTC
D: .; V: TRBV19; J: TRBJ2-1; size: .; CDR3: CASSISRQGGNEQFF; DNA: TGTGCCAGTAGTATATCTCGGCAGGGAGGCAATGAGCAGTTCTTC
D: .; V: TRBV7-9; J: TRBJ1-1; size: .; CDR3: CASKTESTEAFF; DNA: TGTGCCAGCAAAACCGAGAGCACTGAAGCTTTCTTT
D: TRBD1; V: TRBV13; J: TRBJ2-3; size: .; CDR3: CASSLDRGTDTQYF; DNA: TGTGCCAGCAGCTTGGACAGGGGAACAGATACGCAGTATTTT
D: TRBD1; V: TRBV12-5; J: TRBJ1-1; size: .; CDR3: CASGTFAGDRPNTEAFF; DNA: TGTGCTAGTGGTACCTTTGCTGGGGACAGACCGAACACTGAAGCTTTCTTT
D: .; V: TRBV11-2; J: TRBJ1-1; size: .; CDR3: CASSQLSEAFF; DNA: TGTGCCAGCAGTCAGTTGTCTGAAGCTTTCTTT
D: .; V: TRBV5-4; J: TRBJ1-2; size: .; CDR3: CASSLSGDYGYTF; DNA: TGTGCCAGCAGCTTGAGCGGCGACTATGGCTACACCTTC
D: TRBD1; V: TRBV14; J: TRBJ2-7; size: .; CDR3: CASSQDIRDRGSGEQYF; DNA: TGTGCCAGCAGCCAAGACATTAGGGACAGGGGATCGGGGGAGCAGTACTTC
D: TRBD2; V: TRBV4-1; J: TRBJ2-5; size: .; CDR3: CASSQAGTSGWETQYF; DNA: TGCGCCAGCAGCCAGGCGGGGACTAGCGGGTGGGAGACCCAGTACTTC
D: TRBD1; V: TRBV7-9; J: TRBJ1-2; size: .; CDR3: CASSADRNYGYTF; DNA: TGTGCCAGCAGCGCGGACAGGAACTATGGCTACACCTTC
D: TRBD1; V: TRBV6-5; J: TRBJ2-3; size: once; CDR3: CASSSRTGPDTQYF; DNA: TGTGCCAGCAGTTCTCGGACAGGGCCAGATACGCAGTATTTT
D: TRBD1; V: TRBV2; J: TRBJ1-5; size: .; CDR3: CASTDRGIGQPQHF; DNA: TGTGCCAGCACGGACAGGGGTATCGGGCAGCCCCAGCATTTT
D: TRBD2; V: TRBV5-1; J: TRBJ2-1; size: .; CDR3: CASSLGGGAVNEQFF; DNA: TGCGCCAGCAGCTTGGGCGGGGGGGCCGTCAATGAGCAGTTCTTC
D: TRBD2; V: TRBV5-1; J: TRBJ2-3; size: .; CDR3: CASSSGLAGGQTSTDTQYF; DNA: TGCGCCAGCAGCTCCGGGTTAGCGGGGGGCCAGACTAGCACAGATACGCAGTATTTT
D: .; V: TRBV19; J: TRBJ2-5; size: .; CDR3: CASIGHNQETQYF; DNA: TGTGCCAGTATCGGTCATAACCAAGAGACCCAGTACTTC
D: .; V: TRBV6-1; J: TRBJ2-2; size: .; CDR3: CASSNSFGGELFF; DNA: TGTGCCAGCTCGAACTCCTTCGGGGGGGAGCTGTTTTTT
D: TRBD1; V: TRBV10-3; J: TRBJ1-1; size: .; CDR3: CAISGTGNTEAFF; DNA: TGTGCCATCAGTGGGACAGGGAACACTGAAGCTTTCTTT
D: .; V: TRBV7-2; J: TRBJ2-4; size: few; CDR3: CASSPVGLQGGKNIQYF; DNA: TGTGCCAGCAGCCCTGTGGGTTTACAAGGGGGCAAAAACATTCAGTACTTC
D: .; V: TRBV28; J: TRBJ2-3; size: .; CDR3: CASSSLVRDTQYF; DNA: TGTGCCAGCAGTTCCCTCGTGCGTGATACGCAGTATTTT
D: .; V: TRBV18; J: TRBJ2-5; size: once; CDR3: CASSPLGTQETQYF; DNA: TGTGCCAGCTCACCACTTGGGACTCAAGAGACCCAGTACTTC
D: .; V: TRBV30; J: TRBJ1-1; size: .; CDR3: CAWTGATGFTEAFF; DNA: TGTGCCTGGACTGGGGCGACAGGTTTTACTGAAGCTTTCTTT
D: TRBD1; V: TRBV4-1; J: TRBJ2-7; size: once; CDR3: CASSPTSRGHGYEQYF; DNA: TGCGCCAGCAGCCCCACATCCAGGGGGCATGGCTACGAGCAGTACTTC
D: TRBD1; V: TRBV9; J: TRBJ1-1; size: .; CDR3: CASSVGTAKYTEAFF; DNA: TGTGCCAGCAGCGTCGGGACAGCGAAATACACTGAAGCTTTCTTT
D: TRBD2; V: TRBV5-1; J: TRBJ2-1; size: .; CDR3: CASSPGTSGGAWQFF; DNA: TGCGCCAGCAGCCCCGGGACTAGCGGGGGGGCATGGCAGTTCTTC
D: TRBD1; V: TRBV28; J: TRBJ1-3; size: .; CDR3: CASSWAGGGNTIYF; DNA: TGTGCCAGCAGTTGGGCAGGGGGTGGAAACACCATATATTTT
D: TRBD2; V: TRBV11-3; J: TRBJ2-1; size: .; CDR3: CASSLDWRGALNEQFF; DNA: TGTGCCAGCAGCTTAGATTGGCGGGGGGCCTTGAATGAGCAGTTCTTC
D: .; V: TRBV5-1; J: TRBJ2-1; size: .; CDR3: CASSLGQNEQFF; DNA: TGCGCCAGCAGCTTGGGACAGAATGAGCAGTTCTTC
D: .; V: TRBV5-1; J: TRBJ2-3; size: .; CDR3: CASSFDRSTDTQYF; DNA: TGCGCCAGCAGCTTCGACAGGAGCACAGATACGCAGTATTTT
D: .; V: TRBV12-5; J: TRBJ1-2; size: .; CDR3: CASGPPEARSLGYGYTF; DNA: TGTGCTAGTGGTCCCCCGGAGGCGAGGTCCCTTGGGTATGGCTACACCTTC
D: .; V: TRBV27; J: TRBJ2-5; size: .; CDR3: CASSFLRGTETQYF; DNA: TGTGCCAGCAGTTTCCTCAGGGGTACAGAGACCCAGTACTTC
D: TRBD1; V: TRBV5-6; J: TRBJ2-1; size: .; CDR3: CASSLAVTGWWNEQFF; DNA: TGTGCCAGCAGCTTGGCGGTGACAGGGTGGTGGAATGAGCAGTTCTTC
D: TRBD2; V: TRBV19; J: TRBJ2-7; size: .; CDR3: CASSSGLAYEQYF; DNA: TGTGCCAGTAGTTCAGGACTAGCCTACGAGCAGTACTTC
D: .; V: TRBV14; J: TRBJ2-7; size: once; CDR3: CASSLVPGVNEQYF; DNA: TGTGCCAGCAGCCTTGTCCCGGGGGTAAACGAGCAGTACTTC
D: .; V: TRBV5-6; J: TRBJ2-7; size: .; CDR3: CASSSDLLYEQYF; DNA: TGTGCCAGCAGTAGCGATCTCCTGTACGAGCAGTACTTC
D: TRBD1; V: TRBV7-9; J: TRBJ1-2; size: .; CDR3: CASSPGTGSGYTF; DNA: TGTGCCAGCAGCCCCGGGACAGGGAGCGGCTACACCTTC
D: TRBD2; V: TRBV2; J: TRBJ2-1; size: .; CDR3: CASTLTSGSGDEQFF; DNA: TGTGCCAGCACCCTTACTAGCGGGAGTGGGGATGAGCAGTTCTTC
D: TRBD2; V: TRBV27; J: TRBJ2-2; size: once; CDR3: CASSLSLAGHTGELFF; DNA: TGTGCCAGCAGTTTATCGCTAGCGGGGCACACCGGGGAGCTGTTTTTT
D: .; V: TRBV6-4; J: TRBJ2-1; size: .; CDR3: CASSDSSGDYNEQFF; DNA: TGTGCCAGCAGTGACTCGAGCGGAGACTACAATGAGCAGTTCTTC
D: .; V: TRBV7-2; J: TRBJ1-1; size: .; CDR3: CASSLIQPNTEAFF; DNA: TGTGCCAGCAGCTTAATACAGCCGAACACTGAAGCTTTCTTT
D: .; V: TRBV28; J: TRBJ2-1; size: .; CDR3: CASTPRGGPHNEQFF; DNA: TGTGCCAGCACCCCAAGGGGGGGGCCCCACAATGAGCAGTTCTTC
D: TRBD1; V: TRBV25-1; J: TRBJ1-2; size: .; CDR3: CASSEYEQGAYYGYTF; DNA: TGTGCCAGCAGTGAATATGAGCAGGGGGCTTACTATGGCTACACCTTC
D: TRBD2; V: TRBV29-1; J: TRBJ2-7; size: .; CDR3: CSVEDVQREIWRGSYEQYF; DNA: TGCAGCGTTGAAGATGTACAGCGGGAGATTTGGAGGGGCTCCTACGAGCAGTACTTC
D: TRBD2; V: TRBV11-2; J: TRBJ2-7; size: .; CDR3: CASSLGSSGNYEQYF; DNA: TGTGCCAGCAGCTTAGGGTCTAGCGGCAACTACGAGCAGTACTTC
D: TRBD1; V: TRBV5-6; J: TRBJ1-5; size: .; CDR3: CASSLGFGQGIQPQHF; DNA: TGTGCCAGCAGCTTGGGTTTCGGACAGGGTATTCAGCCCCAGCATTTT
D: .; V: TRBV2; J: TRBJ2-5; size: few; CDR3: CASSPRRASSETQYF; DNA: TGTGCCAGCAGTCCTAGGAGGGCTAGCTCGGAGACCCAGTACTTC
D: TRBD1; V: TRBV6-5; J: TRBJ2-1; size: .; CDR3: CASSYSRDRQFF; DNA: TGTGCCAGCAGTTACTCCAGGGACAGGCAGTTCTTC
D: .; V: TRBV19; J: TRBJ1-2; size: once; CDR3: CASSMWGQDYGYTF; DNA: TGTGCCAGTAGTATGTGGGGGCAGGACTATGGCTACACCTTC
D: TRBD2; V: TRBV5-1; J: TRBJ2-7; size: .; CDR3: CASSWQGPGGGEQYF; DNA: TGCGCCAGCAGCTGGCAGGGCCCGGGGGGGGGCGAGCAGTACTTC
D: TRBD1; V: TRBV5-4; J: TRBJ2-3; size: .; CDR3: CASSYGQGTTDTQYF; DNA: TGTGCCAGCAGCTATGGACAGGGGACCACAGATACGCAGTATTTT
D: .; V: TRBV10-3; J: TRBJ2-7; size: few; CDR3: CAINTEGSYEQYF; DNA: TGTGCCATCAACACAGAAGGCTCCTACGAGCAGTACTTC
D: TRBD2; V: TRBV19; J: TRBJ2-7; size: .; CDR3: CASSIDSGLAGAEQYF; DNA: TGTGCCAGTAGTATAGATTCTGGTCTAGCGGGAGCCGAGCAGTACTTC
D: TRBD1; V: TRBV7-3; J: TRBJ2-1; size: .; CDR3: CASSLKGSGQGGKQFF; DNA: TGTGCCAGCAGCTTAAAGGGTTCAGGACAGGGCGGTAAGCAGTTCTTC
D: .; V: TRBV7-9; J: TRBJ2-5; size: once; CDR3: CASLWVTRGWQTQYF; DNA: TGTGCCAGCCTCTGGGTGACTAGAGGTTGGCAGACCCAGTACTTC
D: .; V: TRBV6-5; J: TRBJ2-5; size: .; CDR3: CASARVSVEAQYF; DNA: TGTGCCAGTGCCCGGGTCTCGGTAGAGGCCCAGTACTTC
D: .; V: TRBV19; J: TRBJ1-1; size: .; CDR3: CASGRTEAFF; DNA: TGTGCCAGTGGCCGAACTGAAGCTTTCTTT
D: TRBD1; V: TRBV9; J: TRBJ1-1; size: .; CDR3: CASSFLTGGGTEAFF; DNA: TGTGCCAGCAGCTTCCTGACAGGGGGAGGCACTGAAGCTTTCTTT
D: TRBD1; V: TRBV19; J: TRBJ2-2; size: many; CDR3: CASSTTGALNTGELFF; DNA: TGTGCCAGTAGTACCACAGGGGCCTTGAACACCGGGGAGCTGTTTTTT
D: .; V: TRBV18; J: TRBJ2-7; size: .; CDR3: CASSQTPGASEQYF; DNA: TGTGCCAGCTCACAGACTCCAGGGGCGTCCGAGCAGTACTTC